This is a list of T cell receptor beta chains from one sample in a study of T-cell memory formation after mild COVID-19. TCRdb re-derived calls from the 5' RACE reads in MiXCR, one entry per CDR3 protein. The sample records under 550,000 distinct CDR3 sequences, more than 15% being singletons. The sample taken for sequencing was PBMCs or a T cell subset sorted from them (not recorded which). Receptor source: a man aged 18 to 30 who had mild COVID-19 (a few samples of this study predate the infection). Cell type and time point are not known. Each CDR3 is given with its conserved first and last residue. Fields, in order: CDR3 protein, CDR3 DNA, D gene, V gene, clone size, J gene. D genes are given only for firm matches. Some rows mark clone size as missing; the rest say once, few, many or name a class of expanded clone.

CDR3: CASSHPLAGGRDEQYF
DNA: TGTGCCAGCAGCCACCCTCTAGCGGGGGGGCGGGACGAGCAGTACTTC
D: TRBD2
V: TRBV14
size: NA
J: TRBJ2-7

CDR3: CASSTRDRDQPQHF
DNA: TGTGCCAGCAGCACCCGGGACAGGGATCAGCCCCAGCATTTT
D: NA
V: TRBV21-1
size: NA
J: TRBJ1-5

CDR3: CASSLARDKGTDTQYF
DNA: TGCGCCAGCAGCTTGGCCAGGGACAAGGGCACAGATACGCAGTATTTT
D: NA
V: TRBV5-1
size: many
J: TRBJ2-3

CDR3: CSARDRAGGYNEQFF
DNA: TGCAGTGCTAGAGATCGGGCGGGGGGGTACAATGAGCAGTTCTTC
D: TRBD2
V: TRBV20-1
size: NA
J: TRBJ2-1

CDR3: CASSVPGSSGYTF
DNA: TGCGCCAGCAGCGTCCCAGGGAGCTCTGGCTACACCTTC
D: NA
V: TRBV5-1
size: NA
J: TRBJ1-2

CDR3: CASRDRAMNTEAFF
DNA: TGCGCCAGCAGGGACAGGGCAATGAACACTGAAGCTTTCTTT
D: TRBD1
V: TRBV5-1
size: NA
J: TRBJ1-1

CDR3: CASSPLGLRFQETQYF
DNA: TGTGCCAGCAGCCCCCTTGGGCTTCGGTTCCAAGAGACCCAGTACTTC
D: NA
V: TRBV7-9
size: NA
J: TRBJ2-5

CDR3: CASRRVPYNEQFF
DNA: TGTGCCAGCCGGAGGGTGCCCTACAATGAGCAGTTCTTC
D: NA
V: TRBV11-2
size: NA
J: TRBJ2-1

CDR3: CASSQEGAGKSYNEQFF
DNA: TGTGCCAGCAGCCAAGAAGGAGCAGGGAAGTCCTACAATGAGCAGTTCTTC
D: NA
V: TRBV4-2
size: NA
J: TRBJ2-1

CDR3: CASSLAGAGGRSTEAFF
DNA: TGTGCCAGCAGCTTAGCGGGGGCAGGGGGCCGTAGCACTGAAGCTTTCTTT
D: TRBD1
V: TRBV7-2
size: many
J: TRBJ1-1

CDR3: CSARPNTQGPVSGNTIYF
DNA: TGCAGTGCTAGACCTAACACACAGGGCCCCGTCTCTGGAAACACCATATATTTT
D: NA
V: TRBV20-1
size: few
J: TRBJ1-3

CDR3: CASSPVNHEQYF
DNA: TGTGCCAGCTCACCAGTAAACCACGAGCAGTACTTC
D: NA
V: TRBV18
size: many
J: TRBJ2-7

CDR3: CASSHGSEAFF
DNA: TGTGCCAGCAGCCACGGGTCTGAAGCTTTCTTT
D: NA
V: TRBV12-3/TRBV12-4
size: few
J: TRBJ1-1

CDR3: CASSPKGLADFGEQFF
DNA: TGTGCCAGCAGTCCCAAGGGACTAGCGGATTTCGGTGAGCAGTTCTTC
D: TRBD2
V: TRBV27
size: NA
J: TRBJ2-1